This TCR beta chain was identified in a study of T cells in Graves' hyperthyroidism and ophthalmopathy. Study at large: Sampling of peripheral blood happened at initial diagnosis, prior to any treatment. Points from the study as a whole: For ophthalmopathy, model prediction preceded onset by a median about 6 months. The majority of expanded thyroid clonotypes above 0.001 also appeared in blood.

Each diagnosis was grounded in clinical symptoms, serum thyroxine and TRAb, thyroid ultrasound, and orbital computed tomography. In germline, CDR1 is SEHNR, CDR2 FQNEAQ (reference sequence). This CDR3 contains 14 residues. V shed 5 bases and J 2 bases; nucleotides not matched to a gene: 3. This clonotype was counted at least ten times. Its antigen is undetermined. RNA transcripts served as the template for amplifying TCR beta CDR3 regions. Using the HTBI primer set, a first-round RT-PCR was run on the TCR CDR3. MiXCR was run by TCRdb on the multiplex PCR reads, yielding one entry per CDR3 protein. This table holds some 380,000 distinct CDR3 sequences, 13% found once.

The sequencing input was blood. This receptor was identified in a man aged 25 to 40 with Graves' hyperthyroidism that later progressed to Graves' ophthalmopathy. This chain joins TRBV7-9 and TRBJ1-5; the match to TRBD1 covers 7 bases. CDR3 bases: TGTGCCAGCAGCCTCCAGGGGGGCAATCAGCCCCAGCATTTT. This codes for CASSLQGGNQPQHF.